This TCR beta chain was observed in a study of blood T cell repertoires in COVID-19. The J segment lost 1 base and the V segment lost 3 bases, leaving 8 bases of the junction unmatched. This CDR3 has 16 amino acids. CDR1 and CDR2 (germline): SGHDN, FVKESK. TCRdb keeps only in-frame clones here, not all; method: immunoSEQ multiplex PCR. The sample comprises about 110,000 clones, 84% of which are singletons, and about 8.1% rests with the top ten. This TCR was sampled from a middle-aged woman with acute or convalescent COVID-19. Sequenced sample: peripheral blood. This chain connects TRBV14 to TRBJ1-1; 7 bases line up with TRBD1. The CDR3 protein is CASSHQIRGKNTEAFF. For the CDR3, the DNA is TGTGCCAGCAGCCATCAAATCAGGGGGAAGAACACTGAAGCTTTCTTT.